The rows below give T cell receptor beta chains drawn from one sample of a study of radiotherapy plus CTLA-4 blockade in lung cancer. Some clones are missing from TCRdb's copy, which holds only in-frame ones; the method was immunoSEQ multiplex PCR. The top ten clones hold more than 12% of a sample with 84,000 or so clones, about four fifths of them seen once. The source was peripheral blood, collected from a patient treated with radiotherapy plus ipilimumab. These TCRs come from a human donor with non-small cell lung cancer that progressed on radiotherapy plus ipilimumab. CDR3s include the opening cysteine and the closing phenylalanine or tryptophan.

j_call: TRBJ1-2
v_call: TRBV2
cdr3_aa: CASSEGGPEGAYGYTF

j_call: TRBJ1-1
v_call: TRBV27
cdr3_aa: CASSFFSRTEAFF

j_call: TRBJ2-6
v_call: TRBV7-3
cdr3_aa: CASSPTGAGANVLTF

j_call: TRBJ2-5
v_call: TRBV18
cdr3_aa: CASSPPVGQETQYF

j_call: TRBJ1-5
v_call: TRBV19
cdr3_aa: CASKESSNQPQHF

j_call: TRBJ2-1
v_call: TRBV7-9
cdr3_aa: CASSLGEREHNEQFF

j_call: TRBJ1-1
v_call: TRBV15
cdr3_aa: CATSRDKRNTEAFF

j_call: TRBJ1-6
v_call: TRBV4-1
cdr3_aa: CASSQGDRDNSPLHF

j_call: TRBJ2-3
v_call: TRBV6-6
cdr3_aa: CASSPRDRATDTQYF

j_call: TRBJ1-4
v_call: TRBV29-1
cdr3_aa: CSVIGQGNEKLFF

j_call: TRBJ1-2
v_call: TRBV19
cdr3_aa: CASSWKTGGAHGYTF

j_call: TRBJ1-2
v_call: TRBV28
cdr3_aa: CASSLSVRIPPNYGYTF

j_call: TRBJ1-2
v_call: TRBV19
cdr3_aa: CASTTGRGIVEGYGYTF

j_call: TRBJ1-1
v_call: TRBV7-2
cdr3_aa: CASSLGWKNTEAFF

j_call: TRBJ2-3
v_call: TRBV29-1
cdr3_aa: CSVDKQSADTQYF

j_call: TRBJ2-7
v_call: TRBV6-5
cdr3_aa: CASSYSGTHEGGEQYF

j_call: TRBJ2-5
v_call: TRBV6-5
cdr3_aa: CASSYGGKTRGETQYF

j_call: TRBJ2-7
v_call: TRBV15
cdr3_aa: CATSRGTGSDEQYF

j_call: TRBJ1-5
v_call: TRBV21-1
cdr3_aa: CASSKDHSNQPQHF

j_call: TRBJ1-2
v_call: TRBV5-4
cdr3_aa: CASSLDGQGASDGYTF

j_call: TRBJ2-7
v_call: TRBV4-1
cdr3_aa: CASSERGSSYEQYF

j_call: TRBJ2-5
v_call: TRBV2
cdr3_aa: CASTFSGSWETQYF

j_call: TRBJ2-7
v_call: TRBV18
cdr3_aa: CASSSQAPRTGDEQYF

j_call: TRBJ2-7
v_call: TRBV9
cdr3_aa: CASSVEGGGYEQYF

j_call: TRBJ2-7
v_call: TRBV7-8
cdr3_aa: CASSLREESEQYF